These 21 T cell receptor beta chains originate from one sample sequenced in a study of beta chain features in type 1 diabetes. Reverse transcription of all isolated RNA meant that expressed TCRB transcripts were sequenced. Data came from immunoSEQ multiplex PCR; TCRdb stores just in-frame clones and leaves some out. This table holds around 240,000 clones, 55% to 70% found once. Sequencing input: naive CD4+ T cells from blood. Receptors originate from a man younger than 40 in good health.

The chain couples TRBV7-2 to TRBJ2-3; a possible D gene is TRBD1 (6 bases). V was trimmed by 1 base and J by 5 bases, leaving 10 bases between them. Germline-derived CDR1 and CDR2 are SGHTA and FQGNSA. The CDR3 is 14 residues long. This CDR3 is CASSLGLGGDTQYF. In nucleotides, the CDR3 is TGTGCCAGCAGCTTAGGATTAGGGGGAGATACGCAGTATTTT.

The CDR3 spells CASSGPGQGNVETQYF. Written as DNA, the CDR3 is TGTGCCAGCTCGGGACCGGGACAGGGTAATGTAGAGACCCAGTACTTC. The V and J genes are TRBV7-9 and TRBJ2-5, with 9 bases matching TRBD1. The CDR3 loop spans 16 amino acids. V lost 8 bases to trimming and J lost 4 bases; unmatched junction nucleotides: 14. Germline CDR1 SEHNR, CDR2 FQNEAQ (reference sequence).

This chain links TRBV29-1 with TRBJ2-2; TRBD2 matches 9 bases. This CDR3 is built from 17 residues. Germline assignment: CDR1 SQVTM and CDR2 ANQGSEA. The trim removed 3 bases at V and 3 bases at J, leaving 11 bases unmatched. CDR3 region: CSVESSTSGKYTGELFF. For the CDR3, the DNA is TGCAGCGTTGAGTCTTCGACTAGCGGAAAATACACCGGGGAGCTGTTTTTT.

Here the CDR3 DNA reads TGCGCCAGCAGCCAAGTTGGCATCCAAGAGACCCAGTACTTC. The encoded protein is CASSQVGIQETQYF. The chain joins TRBV4-1 to TRBJ2-5; no clear D gene. Germline assignment: CDR1 MGHRA and CDR2 YSYEKL. Trimming took off 1 base at V and 1 base at J, with 7 bases between the two ends. The CDR3 has 14 amino acids.

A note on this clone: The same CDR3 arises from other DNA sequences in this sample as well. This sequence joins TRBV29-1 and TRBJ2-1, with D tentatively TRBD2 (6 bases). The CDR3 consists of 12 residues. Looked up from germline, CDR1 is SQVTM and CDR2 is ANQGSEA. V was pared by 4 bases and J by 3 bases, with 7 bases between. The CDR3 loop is CSVGRGYNEQFF. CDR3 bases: TGCAGCGTTGGGCGGGGCTACAATGAGCAGTTCTTC.

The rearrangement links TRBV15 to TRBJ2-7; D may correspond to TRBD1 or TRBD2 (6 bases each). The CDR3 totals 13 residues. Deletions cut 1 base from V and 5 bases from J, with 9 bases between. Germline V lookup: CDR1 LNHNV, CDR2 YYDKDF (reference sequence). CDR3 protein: CATSRAGADEQYF. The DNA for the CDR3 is TGTGCCACCAGCAGAGCGGGGGCCGACGAGCAGTACTTC.

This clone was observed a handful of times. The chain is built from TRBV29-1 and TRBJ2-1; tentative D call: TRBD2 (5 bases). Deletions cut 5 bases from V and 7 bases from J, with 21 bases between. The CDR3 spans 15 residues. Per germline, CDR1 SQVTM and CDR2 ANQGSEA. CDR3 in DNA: TGCAGCGTTCCTGAGACTATACGGGGTACAAATGAGCAGTTCTTC. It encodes CSVPETIRGTNEQFF.

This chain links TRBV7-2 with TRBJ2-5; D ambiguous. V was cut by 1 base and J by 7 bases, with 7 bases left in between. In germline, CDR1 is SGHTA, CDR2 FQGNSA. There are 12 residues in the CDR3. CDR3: CASSLDGPTQYF. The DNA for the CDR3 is TGTGCCAGCAGCTTAGACGGTCCGACCCAGTACTTC.

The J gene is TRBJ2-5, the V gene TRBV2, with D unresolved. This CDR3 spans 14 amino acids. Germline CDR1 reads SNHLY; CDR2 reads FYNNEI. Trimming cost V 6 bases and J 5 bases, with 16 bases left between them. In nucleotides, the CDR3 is TGTGCCAGCAGAAAGGAGTCGGCCTGGGAGACCCAGTACTTC. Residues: CASRKESAWETQYF.

CDR3 region: CASSVDSTGELFF. The CDR3 coding sequence is TGTGCCAGCTCAGTTGACAGCACCGGGGAGCTGTTTTTT. This chain uses TRBV18 with TRBJ2-2, with D possibly matching TRBD1 (5 bases). The germline V and J ends were trimmed by 5 bases and 4 bases, with 8 bases remaining between them. The CDR3 is made up of 13 amino acids. CDR1 KGHSH and CDR2 LQKENI come from the germline V gene. The full variable domain, completed using reference TRBV18 and TRBJ2-2, is NAGVMQNPRHLVRRRGQEARLRCSPMKGHSHVYWYRQLPEEGLKFMVYLQKENIIDESGMPKERFSAEFPKEGPSILRIQQVVRGDSAAYFCASSVDSTGELFFGEGSRLTVL.

CDR3 nucleotides: TGCAGCGTCCGAGGGGCTAGCGGGGACCAAGAGACCCAGTACTTC. Amino acid sequence: CSVRGASGDQETQYF. The chain is built from TRBV29-1 and TRBJ2-5; TRBD2 agrees at 9 bases. Germline CDR1 SQVTM, CDR2 ANQGSEA. The CDR3 has 15 residues. After removal of 6 bases from V and 0 bases from J, the junction contained 8 bases not matched to a gene.

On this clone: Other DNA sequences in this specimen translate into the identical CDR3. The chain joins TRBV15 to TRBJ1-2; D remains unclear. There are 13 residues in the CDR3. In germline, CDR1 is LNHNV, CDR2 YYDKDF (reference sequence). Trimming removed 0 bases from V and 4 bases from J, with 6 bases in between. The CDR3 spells CATSRDRSYGYTF. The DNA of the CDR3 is TGTGCCACCAGCAGAGATCGTAGCTATGGCTACACCTTC.

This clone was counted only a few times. CDR3 DNA sequence: TGTGCCAGCAGCCCCCGGAAGCAAGAGACCCAGTACTTC. The encoded protein is CASSPRKQETQYF. This chain connects TRBV7-9 to TRBJ2-5; D ambiguous. Germline CDR1 SEHNR, CDR2 FQNEAQ (reference sequence). The CDR3 is 13 residues long. With 5 bases removed from V and 2 bases from J, the gap between germline ends came to 9 bases.

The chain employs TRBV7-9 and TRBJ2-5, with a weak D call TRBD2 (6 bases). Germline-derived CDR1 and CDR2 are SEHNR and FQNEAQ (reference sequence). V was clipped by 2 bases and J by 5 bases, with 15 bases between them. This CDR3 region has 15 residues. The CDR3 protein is CASSLLPGRYETQYF. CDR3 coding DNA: TGTGCCAGCAGCTTATTACCAGGGAGGTATGAGACCCAGTACTTC.

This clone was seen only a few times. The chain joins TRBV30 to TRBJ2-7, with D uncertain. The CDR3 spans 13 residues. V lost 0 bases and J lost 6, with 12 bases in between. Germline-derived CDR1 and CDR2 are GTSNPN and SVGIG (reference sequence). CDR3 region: CAWSVRGPGEQYF. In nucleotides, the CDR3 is TGTGCCTGGAGTGTACGAGGTCCCGGCGAGCAGTACTTC.

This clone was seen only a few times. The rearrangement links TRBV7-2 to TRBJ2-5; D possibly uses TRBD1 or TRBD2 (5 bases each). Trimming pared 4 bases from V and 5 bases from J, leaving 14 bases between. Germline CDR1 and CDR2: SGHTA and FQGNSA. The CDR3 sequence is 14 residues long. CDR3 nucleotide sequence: TGTGCCAGCAGCTACACCAGGGACCGTGAGACCCAGTACTTC. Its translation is CASSYTRDRETQYF.

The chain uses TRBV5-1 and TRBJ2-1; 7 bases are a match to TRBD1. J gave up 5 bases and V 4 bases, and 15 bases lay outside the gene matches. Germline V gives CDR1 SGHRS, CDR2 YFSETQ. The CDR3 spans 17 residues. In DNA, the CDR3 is TGCGCCAGCAGCCCGGGGACAGTATTCTTTCGGGACAATGAGCAGTTCTTC. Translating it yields CASSPGTVFFRDNEQFF.

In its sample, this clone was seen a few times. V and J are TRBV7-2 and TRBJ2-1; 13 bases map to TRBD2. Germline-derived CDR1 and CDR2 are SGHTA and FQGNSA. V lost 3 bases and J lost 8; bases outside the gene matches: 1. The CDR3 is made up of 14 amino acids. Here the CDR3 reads CASSFGLAGDEQFF. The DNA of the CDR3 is TGTGCCAGCAGCTTTGGACTAGCGGGAGATGAGCAGTTCTTC.

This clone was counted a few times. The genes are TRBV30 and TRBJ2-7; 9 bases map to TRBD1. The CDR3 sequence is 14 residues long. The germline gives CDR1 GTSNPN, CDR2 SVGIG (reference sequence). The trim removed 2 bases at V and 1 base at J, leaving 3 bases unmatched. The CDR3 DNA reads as TGTGCCTGGAGTACAGGGGGCTCATCCTACGAGCAGTACTTC. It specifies CAWSTGGSSYEQYF. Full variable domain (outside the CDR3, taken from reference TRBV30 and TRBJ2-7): SQTIHQWPATLVQPVGSPLSLECTVEGTSNPNLYWYRQAAGRGLQLLFYSVGIGQISSEVPQNLSASRPQDRQFILSSKKLLLSDSGFYLCAWSTGGSSYEQYFGPGTRLTVT.

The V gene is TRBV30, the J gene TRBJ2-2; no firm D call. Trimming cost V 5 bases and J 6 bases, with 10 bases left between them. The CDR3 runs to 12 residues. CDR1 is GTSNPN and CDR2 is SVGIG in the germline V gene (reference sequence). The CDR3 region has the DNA TGTGCCTGGGGCCTCAACTCCGGGGAGCTGTTTTTT. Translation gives CAWGLNSGELFF.

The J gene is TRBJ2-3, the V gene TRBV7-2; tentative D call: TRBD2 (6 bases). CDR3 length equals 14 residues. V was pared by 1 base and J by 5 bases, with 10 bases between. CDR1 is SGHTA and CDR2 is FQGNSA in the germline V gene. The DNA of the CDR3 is TGTGCCAGCAGCTTAGGCCTAGCGCTAGATACGCAGTATTTT. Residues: CASSLGLALDTQYF.